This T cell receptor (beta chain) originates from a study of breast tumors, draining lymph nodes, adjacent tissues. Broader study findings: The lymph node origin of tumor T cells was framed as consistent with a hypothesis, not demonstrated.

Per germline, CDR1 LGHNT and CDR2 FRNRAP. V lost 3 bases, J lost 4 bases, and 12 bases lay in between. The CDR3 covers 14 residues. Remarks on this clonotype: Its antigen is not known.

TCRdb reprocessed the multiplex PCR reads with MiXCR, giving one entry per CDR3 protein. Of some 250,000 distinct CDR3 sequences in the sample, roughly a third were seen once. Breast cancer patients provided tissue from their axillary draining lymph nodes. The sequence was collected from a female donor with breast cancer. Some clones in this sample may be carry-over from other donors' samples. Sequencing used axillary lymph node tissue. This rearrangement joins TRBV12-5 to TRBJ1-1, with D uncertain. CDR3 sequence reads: CASGLALSGTEAFF. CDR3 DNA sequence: TGTGCTAGTGGTTTAGCACTGTCGGGCACTGAAGCTTTCTTT.